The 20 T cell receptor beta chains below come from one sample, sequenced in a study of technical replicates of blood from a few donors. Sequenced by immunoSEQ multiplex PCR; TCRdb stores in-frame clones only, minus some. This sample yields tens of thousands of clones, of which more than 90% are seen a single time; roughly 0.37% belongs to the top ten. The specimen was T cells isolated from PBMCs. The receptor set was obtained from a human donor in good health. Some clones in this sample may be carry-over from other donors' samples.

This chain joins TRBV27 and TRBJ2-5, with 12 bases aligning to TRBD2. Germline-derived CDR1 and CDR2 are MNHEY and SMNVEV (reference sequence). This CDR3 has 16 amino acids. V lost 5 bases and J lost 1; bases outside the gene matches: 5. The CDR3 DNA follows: TGTGCCAGCAGTCTCCTAGCGGGAGGGCCCCAAGAGACCCAGTACTTC. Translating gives CASSLLAGGPQETQYF.

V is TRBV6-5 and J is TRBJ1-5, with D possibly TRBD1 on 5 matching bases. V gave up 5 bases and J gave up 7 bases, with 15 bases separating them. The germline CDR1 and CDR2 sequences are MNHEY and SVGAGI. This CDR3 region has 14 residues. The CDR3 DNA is TGTGCCAGCAGTCGGGGACCGGAGGGCCAGCCCCAGCATTTT. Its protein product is CASSRGPEGQPQHF.

The CDR3 DNA reads as TGTGCCAGCAGCGTAGTGGCGGGAGCCTCCTACGAGCAGTACTTC. Protein: CASSVVAGASYEQYF. This chain connects TRBV9 to TRBJ2-7; 7 bases line up with TRBD2. V shed 0 bases, J shed 0 bases, and the junction held 3 bases outside the gene matches. The germline V gene has CDR1 SGDLS and CDR2 YYNGEE. The CDR3 is 15 residues long. Full variable domain (remainder filled in from reference TRBV9 and TRBJ2-7): DSGVTQTPKHLITATGQRVTLRCSPRSGDLSVYWYQQSLDQGLQFLIQYYNGEERAKGNILERFSAQQFPDLHSELNLSSLELGDSALYFCASSVVAGASYEQYFGPGTRLTVT.

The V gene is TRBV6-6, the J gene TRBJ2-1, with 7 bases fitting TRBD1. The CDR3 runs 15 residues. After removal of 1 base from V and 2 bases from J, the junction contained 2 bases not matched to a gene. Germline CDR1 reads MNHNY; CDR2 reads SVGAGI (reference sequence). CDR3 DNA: TGTGCCAGCAGTTACTGGGGACAGCCCTACAATGAGCAGTTCTTC. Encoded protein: CASSYWGQPYNEQFF.

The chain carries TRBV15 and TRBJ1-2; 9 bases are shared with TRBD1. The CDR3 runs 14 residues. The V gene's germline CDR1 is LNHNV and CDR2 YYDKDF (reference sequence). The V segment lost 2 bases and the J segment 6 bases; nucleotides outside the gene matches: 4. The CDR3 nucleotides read TGTGCCACCAGCAGAATCCGGGACAGGGATGGCTACACCTTC. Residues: CATSRIRDRDGYTF.

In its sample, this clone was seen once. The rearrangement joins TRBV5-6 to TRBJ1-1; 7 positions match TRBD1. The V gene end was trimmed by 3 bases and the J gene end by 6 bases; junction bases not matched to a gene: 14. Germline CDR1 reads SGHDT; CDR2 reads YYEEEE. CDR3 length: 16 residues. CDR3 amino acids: CASSSLYTNRGSEAFF. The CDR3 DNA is TGTGCCAGCAGCTCTTTATATACTAACAGGGGCTCTGAAGCTTTCTTT.

The CDR3 reads CASSHPSRQNHEQYF. As DNA, the CDR3 is TGTGCCAGCAGTCACCCATCTAGGCAGAACCACGAGCAGTACTTC. The V and J genes are TRBV28 and TRBJ2-7, with D unclear. The length of the CDR3 is 15 residues. The V end lost 5 bases, the J end lost 5 bases, and 19 bases lay between the germline ends. Germline values: CDR1 MDHEN, CDR2 SYDVKM. Variable domain in full (rest from reference TRBV28 and TRBJ2-7): DVKVTQSSRYLVKRTGEKVFLECVQDMDHENMFWYRQDPGLGLRLIYFSYDVKMKEKGDIPEGYSVSREKKERFSLILESASTNQTSMYLCASSHPSRQNHEQYFGPGTRLTVT.

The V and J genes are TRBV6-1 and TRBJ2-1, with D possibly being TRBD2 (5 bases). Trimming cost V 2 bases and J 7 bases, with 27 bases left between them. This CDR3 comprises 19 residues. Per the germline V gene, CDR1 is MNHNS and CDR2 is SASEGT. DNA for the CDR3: TGTGCCAGCAGTGAATCGGGGATATCCGACTACCCCAAAGAGAATGAGCAGTTCTTC. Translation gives CASSESGISDYPKENEQFF.

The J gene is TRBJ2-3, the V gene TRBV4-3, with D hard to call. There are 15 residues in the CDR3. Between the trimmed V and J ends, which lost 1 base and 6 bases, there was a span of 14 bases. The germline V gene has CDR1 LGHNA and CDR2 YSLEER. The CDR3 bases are TGCGCCAGCAGCCAAGGCAGCGCGCTAAGCGATACGCAGTATTTT. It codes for CASSQGSALSDTQYF.

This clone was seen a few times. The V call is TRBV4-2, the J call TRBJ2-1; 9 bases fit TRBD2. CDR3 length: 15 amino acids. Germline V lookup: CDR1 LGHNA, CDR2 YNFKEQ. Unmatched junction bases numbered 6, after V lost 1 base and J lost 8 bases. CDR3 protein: CASSQVGAGGHEQFF. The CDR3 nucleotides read TGTGCCAGCAGCCAAGTAGGGGCGGGAGGGCATGAGCAGTTCTTC.

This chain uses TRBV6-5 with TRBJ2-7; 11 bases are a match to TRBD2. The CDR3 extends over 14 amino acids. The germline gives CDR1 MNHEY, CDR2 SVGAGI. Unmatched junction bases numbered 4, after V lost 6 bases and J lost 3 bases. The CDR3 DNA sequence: TGTGCCAGCAGCCCGGGACTAGCGGACTACGAGCAGTACTTC. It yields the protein CASSPGLADYEQYF.

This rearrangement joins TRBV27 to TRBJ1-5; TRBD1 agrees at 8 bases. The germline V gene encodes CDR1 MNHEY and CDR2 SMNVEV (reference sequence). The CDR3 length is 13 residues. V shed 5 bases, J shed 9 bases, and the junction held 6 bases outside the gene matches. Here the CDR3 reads CASSLTGDGPQHF. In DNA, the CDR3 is TGTGCCAGCAGTCTGACAGGGGATGGGCCCCAGCATTTT.

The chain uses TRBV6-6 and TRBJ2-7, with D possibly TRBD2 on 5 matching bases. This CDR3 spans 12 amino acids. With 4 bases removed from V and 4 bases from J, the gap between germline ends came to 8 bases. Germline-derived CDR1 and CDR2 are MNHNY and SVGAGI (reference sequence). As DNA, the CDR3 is TGTGCCAGCAGTTCTCTAGCTTACGAGCAGTACTTC. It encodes CASSSLAYEQYF.

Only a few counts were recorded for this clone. For the CDR3, the DNA is TGTGCCAGCAGTCCGCTTTTAGGACAGGGATCTGTTGCTTTCTTT. Amino acid sequence: CASSPLLGQGSVAFF. The V gene is TRBV28, the J gene TRBJ1-1; 8 positions match TRBD1. The germline V gene has CDR1 MDHEN and CDR2 SYDVKM. Unmatched junction bases numbered 16, after V lost 5 bases and J lost 11 bases. The CDR3 is 15 amino acids.

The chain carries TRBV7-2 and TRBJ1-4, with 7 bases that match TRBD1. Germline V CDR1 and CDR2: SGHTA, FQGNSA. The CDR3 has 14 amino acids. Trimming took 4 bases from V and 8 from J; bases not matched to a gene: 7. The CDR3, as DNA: TGTGCCAGCAGCTATACAGGGGCTCGAGAAAAACTGTTTTTT. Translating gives CASSYTGAREKLFF.

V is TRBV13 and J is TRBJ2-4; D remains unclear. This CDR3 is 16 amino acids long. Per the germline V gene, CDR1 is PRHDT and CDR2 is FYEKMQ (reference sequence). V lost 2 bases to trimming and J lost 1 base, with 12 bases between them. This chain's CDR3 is CASSLMRHPAKNIQYF. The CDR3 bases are TGTGCCAGCAGCTTAATGCGGCATCCCGCCAAAAACATTCAGTACTTC.

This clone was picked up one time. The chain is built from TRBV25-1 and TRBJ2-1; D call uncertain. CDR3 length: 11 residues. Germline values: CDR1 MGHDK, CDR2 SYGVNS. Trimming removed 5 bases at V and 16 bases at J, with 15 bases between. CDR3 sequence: CASSFGLFRFF. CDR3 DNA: TGTGCCAGCAGTTTTGGGCTTTTCAGATTCTTC.

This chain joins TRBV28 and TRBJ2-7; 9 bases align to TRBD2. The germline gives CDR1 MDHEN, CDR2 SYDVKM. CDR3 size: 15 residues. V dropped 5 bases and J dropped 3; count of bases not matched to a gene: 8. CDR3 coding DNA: TGTGCCAGCAGTCCCCCGGGACTAGCAGACTACGAGCAGTACTTC. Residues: CASSPPGLADYEQYF.

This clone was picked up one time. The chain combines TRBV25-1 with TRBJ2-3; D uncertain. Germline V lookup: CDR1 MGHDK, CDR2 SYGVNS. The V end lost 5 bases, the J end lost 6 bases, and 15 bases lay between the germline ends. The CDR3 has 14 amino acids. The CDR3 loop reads CASSPVGDVDTQYF. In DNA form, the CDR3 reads TGTGCCAGCAGTCCGGTCGGAGACGTCGATACGCAGTATTTT.

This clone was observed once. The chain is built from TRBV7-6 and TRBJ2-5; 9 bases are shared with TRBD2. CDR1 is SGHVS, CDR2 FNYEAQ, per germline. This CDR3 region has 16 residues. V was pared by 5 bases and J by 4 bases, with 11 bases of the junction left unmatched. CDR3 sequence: CASSPRLAEGGETQYF. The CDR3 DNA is TGTGCCAGCAGCCCCAGACTAGCGGAGGGAGGAGAGACCCAGTACTTC.